The 19 T cell receptor beta chains in this list originate from one sample, sequenced in a study of blood T cell repertoires in COVID-19. Measured with immunoSEQ multiplex PCR; TCRdb has only the in-frame clones, and not every one. The repertoire has more than 150,000 clones, nearly 85% of them found once; the top ten carry about 4.9%. The sample comprised peripheral blood. All receptors come from a woman in her twenties or thirties with acute or convalescent COVID-19.

There are a few counts of this clone. V gene TRBV21-1 combines with J gene TRBJ1-3; the table's TRBD1 call for D was not verified on the DNA. TRBV21-1 is labeled a pseudogene. The CDR3 consists of 15 residues. CDR3 amino acids: CASSKTLGGGNTIYF. The DNA of the CDR3 is TGTGCCAGCAGCAAGACCCTAGGGGGAGGAAACACCATATATTTT.

V gene TRBV4-1 combines with J gene TRBJ2-5; TRBD2 aligns across 8 bases. Germline V gives CDR1 MGHRA, CDR2 YSYEKL. CDR3 length: 16 residues. J gave up 4 bases and V 0 bases, and 7 bases lay outside the gene matches. The CDR3 DNA reads as TGCGCCAGCAGCCAAGATCTCCCTAGCGGGCGAGAGACCCAGTACTTC. Protein product: CASSQDLPSGRETQYF.

This chain connects TRBV5-6 to TRBJ2-7, with 11 bases identical to TRBD1. From germline, CDR1 is SGHDT and CDR2 YYEEEE. Trimming took 4 bases from V and 5 from J; bases not matched to a gene: 8. CDR3 size: 15 residues. The CDR3 protein is CASSLRDRGSHEQYF. CDR3 nucleotide sequence: TGTGCCAGCAGCCTGCGGGACAGGGGGTCCCACGAGCAGTACTTC.

A single count supports this clone. V and J are TRBV21-1 and TRBJ2-5; the table gives TRBD1 as D, unverified against the DNA. TRBV21-1 is a pseudogene locus. This CDR3 has 19 amino acids. The CDR3 DNA follows: TGTGCCAGCAGCAACGGCTGGGGTCACAGGGGGCGTCTTCGCGAGACCCAGTACTTC. It specifies CASSNGWGHRGRLRETQYF.

The chain links TRBV2 to TRBJ2-1; 12 nucleotides agree with TRBD2. The CDR3 runs to 14 residues. After removal of 8 bases from V and 8 bases from J, the junction contained 7 bases not matched to a gene. CDR1 and CDR2 from the germline V gene are SNHLY and FYNNEI. CDR3 region: CASSGLAGIHEQFF. In nucleotides, the CDR3 is TGTGCCAGCTCCGGACTAGCGGGAATCCATGAGCAGTTCTTC.

The chain joins TRBV6-2 or TRBV6-3 to TRBJ1-6; the match to TRBD1 covers 8 bases. The germline V gene encodes CDR1 MNHEY and CDR2 SVGEGT. The CDR3 length is 14 residues. The V and J ends lost 5 bases and 10 bases, in that order; junction bases with no gene match: 7. CDR3 loop: CASSPPDRVSPLHF. The CDR3, as DNA: TGTGCCAGCAGTCCGCCGGACAGGGTATCACCCCTCCACTTT.

V is TRBV9 and J is TRBJ1-2; the match to TRBD1 covers 10 bases. The trim removed 3 bases at V and 8 bases at J, leaving 13 bases unmatched. Per the germline V gene, CDR1 is SGDLS and CDR2 is YYNGEE. There are 16 residues in the CDR3. This chain's CDR3 is CASSGPGTGDVGGYTF. CDR3 sequence (DNA): TGTGCCAGCAGCGGACCCGGGACAGGGGATGTCGGGGGCTACACCTTC.

In this sample, this clone turned up once. The chain has TRBV14 and TRBJ1-1; unclear D gene. V was shortened by 0 bases and J by 5 bases, with 28 bases between the two germline ends. The CDR3 is 20 residues long. Per germline, CDR1 SGHDN and CDR2 FVKESK. In nucleotides, the CDR3 is TGTGCCAGCAGCCAAGACGTTCGCGTTGAGGAGGGTATTCCGATTACTGAAGCTTTCTTT. It yields the protein CASSQDVRVEEGIPITEAFF.

The chain recombines TRBV3-1 (or the pseudogene TRBV3-2) with TRBJ2-5, with D perhaps matching TRBD2 (6 bases). Germline loops: CDR1 LGHDT, CDR2 YNNKEL (reference sequence). The CDR3 has 15 amino acids. V dropped 1 base and J dropped 2 bases, with 11 bases sitting between them. Written as DNA, the CDR3 is TGTGCCAGCAGCCAAGGCGCGGGGCCACAAGAGACCCAGTACTTC. Its protein product is CASSQGAGPQETQYF.

The chain is built from TRBV14 and TRBJ2-3, with D possibly being TRBD2 (6 bases). CDR3 length equals 19 residues. Germline V gives CDR1 SGHDN, CDR2 FVKESK. Trimming took 5 bases from V and 6 from J, leaving 30 bases between them. The CDR3 sequence is CASSKGPLRGGASRDTQYF. DNA for the CDR3: TGTGCCAGCAGCAAAGGCCCTCTACGAGGAGGGGCTAGTCGGGATACGCAGTATTTT.

The V and J genes are TRBV29-1 and TRBJ2-2; no definite D call. V was cut by 4 bases and J by 4 bases, with 7 bases left in between. Germline V CDR1 and CDR2: SQVTM, ANQGSEA. The length of the CDR3 is 12 residues. The CDR3 protein is CSVGQATGELFF. The CDR3 DNA sequence: TGCAGCGTTGGGCAGGCCACCGGGGAGCTGTTTTTT.

This clone has only a few counts. Other DNA sequences from this sample encode an identical CDR3 as well. The chain has TRBV7-2 and TRBJ1-5; D is uncertain. CDR1 SGHTA and CDR2 FQGNSA come from the germline V gene. V was cut by 4 bases and J by 6 bases, with 4 bases left in between. The CDR3 has 11 residues. Written as DNA, the CDR3 is TGTGCCAGCAGCTCCGGTCAGCCCCAGCATTTT. Protein product: CASSSGQPQHF.

The chain joins TRBV19 to TRBJ1-5; 12 positions agree with TRBD1. Germline V gives CDR1 LNHDA, CDR2 SQIVND (reference sequence). J lost 6 bases, V lost 7 bases, and 10 bases had no gene match. This CDR3 has 16 residues. Here the CDR3 reads CASIVGTGGNGQPQHF. For the CDR3, the DNA is TGTGCCAGTATTGTGGGGACAGGGGGCAACGGTCAGCCCCAGCATTTT. The entire variable domain, with the rest obtained from reference TRBV19 and TRBJ1-5, is as follows: DGGITQSPKYLFRKEGQNVTLSCEQNLNHDAMYWYRQDPGQGLRLIYYSQIVNDFQKGDIAEGYSVSREKKESFPLTVTSAQKNPTAFYLCASIVGTGGNGQPQHFGDGTRLSIL.

This clone was seen more than once but under ten times. In the same sample, other DNA sequences code for this CDR3. J is TRBJ1-2 and V is TRBV16; no reliable D call. Germline assignment: CDR1 KGHSY and CDR2 FQNENV. V gave up 2 bases and J gave up 8 bases, with 9 bases separating them. The CDR3 is made up of 12 amino acids. The CDR3 DNA follows: TGTGCCAGCAGCCAAAGCCGTAACGGCTACACCTTC. It encodes CASSQSRNGYTF.

This chain connects TRBV10-2 to TRBJ2-3; 7 bases agree with TRBD1. The germline CDR1 and CDR2 sequences are WSHSY and SAAADI. This CDR3 contains 16 residues. V gave up 6 bases and J gave up 0 bases; unmatched junction bases: 9. CDR3 amino acids: CASRRRMDRSTDTQYF. Here the CDR3 DNA reads TGCGCCAGCAGAAGAAGAATGGACAGGAGCACAGATACGCAGTATTTT.

The gene calls are TRBV15 and TRBJ2-2; D gene unclear. Germline V gene data show CDR1 as LNHNV and CDR2 as YYDKDF (reference sequence). Trimming removed 1 base from V and 4 bases from J, with 4 bases in between. The CDR3 is 13 residues long. The CDR3, as DNA: TGTGCCACCAGCAGAGCCGTCACCGGGGAGCTGTTTTTT. It specifies CATSRAVTGELFF.

The rearrangement joins TRBV7-2 to TRBJ2-1; TRBD2 aligns across 12 bases. Germline assignment: CDR1 SGHTA and CDR2 FQGNSA. The CDR3 covers 15 residues. V lost 5 bases, J lost 8 bases, and 7 bases stayed unmatched. The CDR3 here is CASSEGLAGLYEQFF. The CDR3 DNA sequence: TGTGCCAGCAGCGAAGGACTAGCGGGGTTGTATGAGCAGTTCTTC. Full variable domain (remainder filled in from reference TRBV7-2 and TRBJ2-1): GAGVSQSPSNKVTEKGKDVELRCDPISGHTALYWYRQSLGQGLEFLIYFQGNSAPDKSGLPSDRFSAERTGGSVSTLTIQRTQQEDSAVYLCASSEGLAGLYEQFFGPGTRLTVL.

This chain links TRBV28 with TRBJ1-2; no clear D gene. Germline CDR1 reads MDHEN; CDR2 reads SYDVKM. The CDR3 has 13 amino acids. V shed 5 bases and J shed 4 bases, with 11 bases lying between them. The CDR3 DNA is TGTGCCAGCAGTGACATCCCCCGCTATGGCTACACCTTC. It translates to CASSDIPRYGYTF.

V gene TRBV2 combines with J gene TRBJ1-1; D unclear. V was trimmed by 1 base and J by 1 base, leaving 7 bases between them. CDR1 and CDR2 from the germline V gene are SNHLY and FYNNEI. The CDR3 spans 14 residues. CDR3 sequence: CASSEEYTNTEAFF. The DNA of the CDR3 is TGTGCCAGCAGTGAAGAGTACACGAACACTGAAGCTTTCTTT.